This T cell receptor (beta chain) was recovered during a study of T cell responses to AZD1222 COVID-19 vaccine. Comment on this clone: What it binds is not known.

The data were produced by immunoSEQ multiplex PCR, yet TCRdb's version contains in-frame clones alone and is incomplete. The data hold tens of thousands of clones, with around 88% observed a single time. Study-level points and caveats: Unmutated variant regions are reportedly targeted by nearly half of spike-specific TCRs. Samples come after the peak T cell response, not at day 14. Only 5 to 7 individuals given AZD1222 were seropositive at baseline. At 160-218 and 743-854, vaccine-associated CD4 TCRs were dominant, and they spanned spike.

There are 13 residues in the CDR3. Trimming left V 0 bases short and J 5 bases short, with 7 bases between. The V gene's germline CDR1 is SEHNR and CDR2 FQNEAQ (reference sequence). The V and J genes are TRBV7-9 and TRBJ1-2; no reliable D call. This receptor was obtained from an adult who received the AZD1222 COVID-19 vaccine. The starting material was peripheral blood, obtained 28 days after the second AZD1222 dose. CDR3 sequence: CASSLAIQYGYTF. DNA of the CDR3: TGTGCCAGCAGCTTAGCGATCCAGTATGGCTACACCTTC.